Following are 22 T cell receptor beta chains from one sample sequenced in a study of OX40 agonist ivuxolimab in advanced cancers. Produced via immunoSEQ multiplex PCR; TCRdb's table is partial and in-frame only. The repertoire holds over 90,000 clones, with roughly 95% as singletons. The sample in question was CD4+ or CD8+ T cells sorted from blood, obtained in a trial of the OX40 agonist ivuxolimab. The receptors come from an adult with an advanced solid tumor such as melanoma, head and neck, liver or kidney cancer.

The DNA of the CDR3 is TGTGCCAGCACCCCCCTCAGGGGGGGATCCACTCAGCCCCAGCATTTT. Its protein is CASTPLRGGSTQPQHF. The chain couples TRBV6-6 to TRBJ1-5; TRBD1 matches 7 bases. Germline V gene data show CDR1 as MNHNY and CDR2 as SVGAGI (reference sequence). V trimming: 7 bases; J trimming: 6 bases; junction bases outside the gene matches: 15. This CDR3 is 16 amino acids long.

V is TRBV9 and J is TRBJ2-3; 11 bases are shared with TRBD2. V lost 1 base, J lost 8 bases, and 15 bases stayed unmatched. This CDR3 spans 18 amino acids. CDR1 SGDLS and CDR2 YYNGEE come from the germline V gene. CDR3 sequence (DNA): TGTGCCAGCAGCGTACCTCTCTCCCATAGCGGGGGGGTTGGTACGCAGTATTTT. Translation: CASSVPLSHSGGVGTQYF.

The J gene is TRBJ2-1, the V gene TRBV5-4; 7 positions match TRBD2. Germline values: CDR1 SGHNT, CDR2 YYREEE (reference sequence). The ends lost 5 bases at V and 1 base at J; junction bases unmatched: 6. The CDR3 extends over 15 amino acids. The CDR3 sequence is CASSSRGDSYNEQFF. In nucleotides, the CDR3 is TGTGCCAGCAGTTCACGGGGGGATTCCTACAATGAGCAGTTCTTC. Variable domain in full (rest from reference TRBV5-4 and TRBJ2-1): ETGVTQSPTHLIKTRGQQVTLRCSSQSGHNTVSWYQQALGQGPQFIFQYYREEENGRGNFPPRFSGLQFPNYSSELNVNALELDDSALYLCASSSRGDSYNEQFFGPGTRLTVL.

DNA of the CDR3: TGCGCCAGCAGCACGGCGGGGACGTTGAACTCCTACGAGCAGTACTTC. Translating it yields CASSTAGTLNSYEQYF. The rearrangement uses TRBV5-1 and TRBJ2-7; a possible D gene is TRBD2 (6 bases). The V gene's germline CDR1 is SGHRS and CDR2 YFSETQ. V lost 4 bases and J lost 0, with 17 bases in between. The CDR3 is 16 residues long.

The chain links TRBV29-1 to TRBJ1-2; D unclear. V lost 3 bases to trimming and J lost 2 bases, with 7 bases between them. From germline, CDR1 is SQVTM and CDR2 ANQGSEA. The CDR3 is 12 residues long. The CDR3, as DNA: TGCAGCGTTGATGTTCAAAACTATGGCTACACCTTC. Translation: CSVDVQNYGYTF.

This clone was seen more than once but under ten times. The chain is built from TRBV9 and TRBJ1-1; no clear D gene. Germline CDR1 reads SGDLS; CDR2 reads YYNGEE. This CDR3 is 13 amino acids long. Trimming left V 0 bases short and J 2 bases short, with 5 bases between. Here the CDR3 reads CASSVAINTEAFF. Here the CDR3 DNA reads TGTGCCAGCAGCGTAGCGATAAACACTGAAGCTTTCTTT. The full variable domain, with the rest looked up from reference TRBV9 and TRBJ1-1, is DSGVTQTPKHLITATGQRVTLRCSPRSGDLSVYWYQQSLDQGLQFLIQYYNGEERAKGNILERFSAQQFPDLHSELNLSSLELGDSALYFCASSVAINTEAFFGQGTRLTVV.

V is TRBV27 and J is TRBJ2-3; 8 positions agree with TRBD2. Per the germline V gene, CDR1 is MNHEY and CDR2 is SMNVEV (reference sequence). The CDR3 extends over 16 amino acids. V was pared by 5 bases and J by 3 bases, with 10 bases of the junction left unmatched. This CDR3 is CASSPPGGGLTDTQYF. The CDR3 coding sequence is TGTGCCAGCAGTCCTCCCGGGGGGGGGCTAACAGATACGCAGTATTTT.

This clone was observed a single time. The chain is built from TRBV7-9 and TRBJ2-2; 8 bases match TRBD2. This CDR3 contains 16 residues. The J segment lost 4 bases and the V segment lost 5 bases, leaving 9 bases of the junction unmatched. The germline gives CDR1 SEHNR, CDR2 FQNEAQ (reference sequence). This CDR3 reads CASSPGSGSGTGELFF. The CDR3 DNA sequence: TGTGCCAGCAGCCCGGGGAGCGGGAGTGGCACCGGGGAGCTGTTTTTT.

V usage is TRBV2 and J usage is TRBJ1-1; D is undetermined. Germline V gene sequence: CDR1 SNHLY, CDR2 FYNNEI. Trimming pared 7 bases from V and 6 bases from J, leaving 18 bases between. The CDR3 sequence is 14 residues long. CDR3 loop: CASNLVGRIAEAFF. The CDR3 coding sequence is TGTGCCAGCAACCTCGTCGGACGAATCGCTGAAGCTTTCTTT. Drawing the rest from reference TRBV2 and TRBJ1-1, the complete variable domain is EPEVTQTPSHQVTQMGQEVILRCVPISNHLYFYWYRQILGQKVEFLVSFYNNEISEKSEIFDDQFSVERPDGSNFTLKIRSTKLEDSAMYFCASNLVGRIAEAFFGQGTRLTVV.

The rearrangement uses TRBV6-5 and TRBJ1-5, with 7 bases matching TRBD1. This CDR3 is built from 15 residues. With V trimmed by 6 bases and J by 6 bases, 11 bases remained unmatched. Germline assignment: CDR1 MNHEY and CDR2 SVGAGI. In nucleotides, the CDR3 is TGTGCCAGCAGCAACCGAAGAGACAGGGTTCAGCCCCAGCATTTT. Protein sequence: CASSNRRDRVQPQHF.

The chain joins TRBV19 to TRBJ2-3; 7 bases fit TRBD1. V lost 4 bases and J lost 2; bases outside the gene matches: 3. Germline V gene sequence: CDR1 LNHDA, CDR2 SQIVND (reference sequence). The CDR3 is 14 residues long. The CDR3 nucleotides read TGTGCCAGTAGTAGGGGGACAGACACAGATACGCAGTATTTT. Translation: CASSRGTDTDTQYF.

This chain uses TRBV16 with TRBJ1-5; D is unclear. Per germline, CDR1 KGHSY and CDR2 FQNENV. The V and J ends lost 2 bases and 6 bases respectively, with 11 bases between them. CDR3 length: 14 amino acids. The CDR3 DNA reads as TGTGCCAGCAGCCAACATACAGCACCTCAGCCCCAGCATTTT. It translates to CASSQHTAPQPQHF.

The count of this clone is one. This rearrangement joins TRBV5-1 to TRBJ2-7, with 9 nucleotides matching TRBD1. Germline values: CDR1 SGHRS, CDR2 YFSETQ. This CDR3 is built from 14 residues. V lost 2 bases to trimming and J lost 2 bases; unmatched junction nucleotides: 2. CDR3 sequence: CASSFGTGTYEQYF. CDR3 DNA sequence: TGCGCCAGCAGCTTCGGGACAGGGACCTACGAGCAGTACTTC.

The chain carries TRBV5-1 and TRBJ2-7; tentatively, D is TRBD1 (5 bases). V was cut by 4 bases and J by 3 bases, with 8 bases left in between. The CDR3 sequence is 12 residues long. CDR1 is SGHRS and CDR2 is YFSETQ in the germline V gene. CDR3 DNA: TGCGCCAGCAGCCAGGACAACTACGAGCAGTACTTC. Translated, it gives CASSQDNYEQYF.

The gene calls are TRBV9 and TRBJ2-3; 7 bases are shared with TRBD1. Per the germline V gene, CDR1 is SGDLS and CDR2 is YYNGEE. The CDR3 has 15 residues. V lost 2 bases, J lost 2 bases, and 5 bases stayed unmatched. CDR3: CASSVTGAPTDTQYF. The CDR3 coding sequence is TGTGCCAGCAGCGTTACAGGGGCGCCCACAGATACGCAGTATTTT.

J is TRBJ1-2 and V is TRBV28; D may be TRBD1 (6 bases). Germline V gene lookup returns CDR1 MDHEN and CDR2 SYDVKM. The length of the CDR3 is 16 residues. V lost 2 bases and J 6 bases, leaving 19 bases between the germline ends. The CDR3 nucleotides are TGTGCCAGCAGTTTAAGTCGGGGGGCAGGTTCTGATGGCTACACCTTC. Translating gives CASSLSRGAGSDGYTF.

The chain uses TRBV18 and TRBJ1-2; the D is unclear. V dropped 2 bases and J dropped 1 base, with 11 bases sitting between them. Looked up from germline, CDR1 is KGHSH and CDR2 is LQKENI. The CDR3 extends over 15 amino acids. For the CDR3, the DNA is TGTGCCAGCTCACCAGACCCGACTGTTAACTATGGCTACACCTTC. This gives the protein CASSPDPTVNYGYTF. Combining the CDR3 with reference TRBV18 and TRBJ1-2 gives the whole variable domain NAGVMQNPRHLVRRRGQEARLRCSPMKGHSHVYWYRQLPEEGLKFMVYLQKENIIDESGMPKERFSAEFPKEGPSILRIQQVVRGDSAAYFCASSPDPTVNYGYTFGSGTRLTVV.

The V and J genes are TRBV6-5 and TRBJ2-7; no definite D call. This CDR3 spans 15 amino acids. CDR1 and CDR2 (germline): MNHEY, SVGAGI. V dropped 0 bases and J dropped 5 bases, with 14 bases sitting between them. The CDR3 spells CASSYSPQQPHEQYF. Here the CDR3 DNA reads TGTGCCAGCAGTTACTCCCCCCAACAGCCCCACGAGCAGTACTTC.

V is TRBV6-5 and J is TRBJ1-2, with a tentative D call TRBD1 (6 bases). CDR1 is MNHEY and CDR2 is SVGAGI in the germline V gene. CDR3 length: 13 amino acids. Trimming left V 6 bases short and J 3 bases short, with 11 bases between. This CDR3 reads CASSLYRDYGYTF. In nucleotides, the CDR3 is TGTGCCAGCAGCCTATACAGGGACTATGGCTACACCTTC.

This sequence joins TRBV5-1 and TRBJ1-1; 8 bases are shared with TRBD1. Germline V gene data show CDR1 as SGHRS and CDR2 as YFSETQ. V was clipped by 4 bases and J by 3 bases; unmatched bases: 5. The CDR3 loop spans 14 amino acids. In nucleotides, the CDR3 is TGCGCCAGCAGCCCACGGACAGGGTACACTGAAGCTTTCTTT. The encoded protein is CASSPRTGYTEAFF.

This chain uses TRBV7-3 with TRBJ2-2, with 7 bases matching TRBD1. The CDR3 runs to 15 residues. V trimming: 6 bases; J trimming: 7 bases; junction bases outside the gene matches: 11. Germline-derived CDR1 and CDR2 are SGHTA and FQGTGA. CDR3 region: CASRQGSGNDGELFF. The CDR3 nucleotides are TGTGCCAGCAGACAGGGGTCCGGGAATGACGGGGAGCTGTTTTTT.

The rearrangement links TRBV4-3 to TRBJ1-2, with a possible D match to TRBD1 (5 bases). From germline, CDR1 is LGHNA and CDR2 YSLEER. V lost 2 bases and J 6 bases, leaving 16 bases between the germline ends. This CDR3 spans 15 amino acids. Here the CDR3 DNA reads TGCGCCAGCAGCCAACTGGCGGGGGGAAGCGATGGCTACACCTTC. Translated: CASSQLAGGSDGYTF.